The rows below give T cell receptor beta chains drawn from one sample of a study of cytomegalovirus exposure and HLA in healthy donors. Sequencing was performed with immunoSEQ multiplex PCR; in TCRdb, only in-frame clones are kept and a portion is missing. The sample contains roughly 150,000 clones, about four fifths of which appear only once. Sequenced: PBMCs. Receptor source: a male donor in good health and CMV-seropositive. Both conserved end residues are part of each CDR3. The order of the fields is J gene, clone size, V gene, D gene, CDR3 DNA, CDR3 protein. D genes are given only for firm matches. Not all rows give a size; the values are once, few, many and, for expanded clones, a class.

>TRBJ1-5|once|TRBV2|-
TGTGCCAGCAGTGCGGGACTCAATCAGCCCCAGCATTTT
CASSAGLNQPQHF
>TRBJ1-1|-|TRBV2|TRBD1
TGTGCCAGCAGAAGGACAGGGGGCACTGAAGCTTTCTTT
CASRRTGGTEAFF
>TRBJ1-2|-|TRBV4-3|-
TGCGCCAGCAGCCAAGATGTCACTTCAGGGTATGGCTACACCTTC
CASSQDVTSGYGYTF
>TRBJ2-7|-|TRBV7-9|TRBD2
TGTGCCAGCAGCTCTCGACTAGCGGGAGAGTTCGACGAGCAGTACTTC
CASSSRLAGEFDEQYF
>TRBJ1-5|-|TRBV19|TRBD1
TGTGCCAGTAGTGGAGACAGGGGACTTCCAATAAATCAGCCCCAGCATTTT
CASSGDRGLPINQPQHF
>TRBJ1-6|once|TRBV28|-
TGTGCCAGCAGTTTGGAGCAAGGTTCACCCCTCCACTTT
CASSLEQGSPLHF
>TRBJ2-1|-|TRBV5-1|TRBD1
TGCGCCAGCAGCAACGATGGACAGGGGGAACAGTTCTTC
CASSNDGQGEQFF
>TRBJ1-1|-|TRBV25-1|-
TGTGCCAGCAGTGTCGGCCACCGGGGCACTGAAGCTTTCTTT
CASSVGHRGTEAFF
>TRBJ2-2|-|TRBV7-2|-
TGTGCCAGCAGCTTTAACCAGGGTAACACCGGGGAGCTGTTTTTT
CASSFNQGNTGELFF
>TRBJ2-7|-|TRBV7-2|TRBD1
TGTGCCAGCAGCTCCTACAGGGGACCTTACGAGCAGTACTTC
CASSSYRGPYEQYF
>TRBJ1-5|-|TRBV4-3|-
TGCGCCAGCAGTCCAAGGGGTACCAATCAGCCCCAGCATTTT
CASSPRGTNQPQHF
>TRBJ1-5|-|TRBV2|-
TGTGCCAGCAGTGCCCCACAGGGTATTAGCAATCAGCCCCAGCATTTT
CASSAPQGISNQPQHF
>TRBJ2-7|-|TRBV7-2|-
TGTGCCAGCAGCCGGCTAGGTGGCGGTAGCGCCTCCTACGAGCAGTACTTC
CASSRLGGGSASYEQYF
>TRBJ2-7|-|TRBV18|-
TGTGCCAGCTCACAAGAGTCCTCCTACGAGCAGTACTTC
CASSQESSYEQYF
>TRBJ1-2|once|TRBV5-1|TRBD1
TGCGCCAGCAGGCAGCCGGGACAGGCGACCTATGGCTATACCTTC
CASRQPGQATYGYTF
>TRBJ2-7|-|TRBV27|TRBD1
TGTGCCAGCAGTTGGGGACAGGTCACCTCCTACGAGCAGTACTTC
CASSWGQVTSYEQYF
>TRBJ1-2|-|TRBV14|-
TGTGCCAGCAGCCAAGCACTTAACTATGGCTACACCTTC
CASSQALNYGYTF
>TRBJ1-6|-|TRBV14|-
TGTGCCAGCAGCCAAGAGGCTTCGTATTCACCCCTCCACTTT
CASSQEASYSPLHF
>TRBJ1-1|-|TRBV7-6|-
TGTGCCAGCAGCGCCCTCGCCGGGGGAGACACTGAAGCTTTCTTT
CASSALAGGDTEAFF
>TRBJ2-2|-|TRBV18|TRBD2
TGTGCCAGCTCCCCGCGGGGGATCGTGTCCGGGGAGCTGTTTTTT
CASSPRGIVSGELFF
>TRBJ2-3|-|TRBV10-3|-
TGTGCCATCAGGCAGGACACCGCGGATACGCAGTATTTT
CAIRQDTADTQYF
>TRBJ1-5|-|TRBV7-9|-
TGTGCCAGCAGCTTGGGGGGTGTGGGTCAGCCCCAGCATTTT
CASSLGGVGQPQHF
>TRBJ1-2|once|TRBV5-5|-
TGTGCCAGCAGCCCCGAGGAGACAGACGACTATGGCTACACCTTC
CASSPEETDDYGYTF
>TRBJ2-5|-|TRBV10-3|TRBD2
TGTGCCATCAGTGGTGGACTAGCGGGGGGGCTCGGAGAGACCCAGTACTTC
CAISGGLAGGLGETQYF
>TRBJ2-2|-|TRBV7-7|TRBD1
TGTGCCAGCAGCACCGGGACAGCCAACACCGGGGAGCTGTTTTTT
CASSTGTANTGELFF
>TRBJ2-5|-|TRBV7-2|TRBD2
TGTGCCAGCAGCTTATCTAGCGGTAAACAAGAGACCCAGTACTTC
CASSLSSGKQETQYF
>TRBJ2-1|-|TRBV4-3|-
TGCGCCAGCAGCCCCGCCCTATTAGCAGAGACCTACAATGAGCAGTTCTTC
CASSPALLAETYNEQFF
>TRBJ2-3|-|TRBV7-2|TRBD2
TGTGCCAGCAGCTTAACCGAAGCGGGAACTAGCACAGATACGCAGTATTTT
CASSLTEAGTSTDTQYF
>TRBJ2-7|-|TRBV9|-
TGTGCCAGCAGCGGGGGCGGAGAGGATCTCATCTCCTACGAGCAGTACTTC
CASSGGGEDLISYEQYF
>TRBJ2-7|-|TRBV30|TRBD1
TGTGCCTGGGATACAGGGGTCCAAAAAGAGCAGTACTTC
CAWDTGVQKEQYF
>TRBJ1-1|-|TRBV5-1|TRBD1
TGCGCCAGCAGTCGAACAGGGGGGAACACTGAAGCTTTCTTT
CASSRTGGNTEAFF
>TRBJ2-2|-|TRBV5-1|TRBD1
TGCGCCAGCAGCTGGGGACAGGGGAACGGGGAGCTGTTTTTT
CASSWGQGNGELFF
>TRBJ2-2|-|TRBV18|-
TGTGCCAGCTCACCATTGCAGGGAAGGACCGGGGAGCTGTTTTTT
CASSPLQGRTGELFF
>TRBJ1-4|-|TRBV7-9|TRBD1
TGTGCCAGCAGCTTAAAAGGGGGCTCCGAAAAACTGTTTTTT
CASSLKGGSEKLFF
>TRBJ2-2|-|TRBV6-5|-
TGTGCCAGCAGTTACTGGGGCAGTCCGAACACCGGGGAGCTGTTTTTT
CASSYWGSPNTGELFF
>TRBJ2-3|-|TRBV9|TRBD2
TGTGCCAGCAGCGTGGGGACTAGCGGGCGACAACACACAGATACGCAGTATTTT
CASSVGTSGRQHTDTQYF
>TRBJ1-1|-|TRBV6-1|TRBD1
TGTGCCAGCAGTCCCAGGGGGAGAGAAACTGAAGCTTTCTTT
CASSPRGRETEAFF
>TRBJ2-1|-|TRBV4-1|-
TGCGCCAGCAGCCAAGACAGTCCATCGGGGTACAATGAGCAGTTCTTC
CASSQDSPSGYNEQFF
>TRBJ1-2|few|TRBV4-1|-
TGCGCCAGCAGCCAAGATACGATCGAGAATGCTGGCTACACCTTC
CASSQDTIENAGYTF
>TRBJ2-3|once|TRBV11-2|-
TGTGCCAGCAGCGTACAAAGGACTCTACTTAGCACAGATACGCAGTATTTT
CASSVQRTLLSTDTQYF
>TRBJ1-4|-|TRBV27|-
TGTGCCAGCGCTGTTGAACAGGGAAGGGAGGAAAAACTGTTTTTT
CASAVEQGREEKLFF
>TRBJ1-5|-|TRBV4-1|TRBD1
TGCGCCAGCAGCCCTCAACAGGGGATGGGCAATCAGCCCCAGCATTTT
CASSPQQGMGNQPQHF
>TRBJ1-5|-|TRBV30|-
TGTGCCTGGAGTGGAGGGGAGGGTGATCAGCCCCAGCATTTT
CAWSGGEGDQPQHF
>TRBJ1-1|-|TRBV30|-
TGTGCCTGGACTCTTGGGACTGAGAACACTGAAGCTTTCTTT
CAWTLGTENTEAFF
>TRBJ1-4|once|TRBV7-8|-
TGTGCCAGCAGCTTAGCAGGGGTTGCCAGAAAACTGTTTTTT
CASSLAGVARKLFF
>TRBJ1-5|-|TRBV5-5|TRBD1
TGTGCCAGCAGCGTGGGACAGGGGATGGCTCAGCCCCAGCATTTT
CASSVGQGMAQPQHF
>TRBJ1-2|-|TRBV27|-
TGTGCCAGCAGTACGGACAGCACTAACTATGGCTACACCTTC
CASSTDSTNYGYTF
>TRBJ2-5|-|TRBV28|-
TGTGCCAGCAGTTTATTAGAGGCTCCCCAGTACTTC
CASSLLEAPQYF